The 16 T cell receptor beta chains below come from one sample, sequenced in a study of early T cells in non-severe SARS-CoV-2 infection. TCRdb itself ran the 5' RACE reads through MiXCR, one entry per CDR3 protein. Among around 70,000 distinct CDR3 sequences listed, roughly 9.1% were seen once. Sequenced sample: whole blood. All receptors derive from an adult who was a healthcare worker with PCR-confirmed SARS-CoV-2 infection or an uninfected control (not recorded which).

This clonotype was detected a few times. The chain carries TRBV7-8 and TRBJ1-1, with TRBD1 identical over 7 bases. This CDR3 spans 16 amino acids. After removal of 1 base from V and 5 bases from J, the junction contained 10 bases not matched to a gene. CDR1 SGHVS and CDR2 FQNEAQ come from the germline V gene. The DNA for the CDR3 is TGTGCCAGCAGCTTAGGGAGACAGGGAGTTGCTACTGAAGCTTTCTTT. This gives the protein CASSLGRQGVATEAFF.

This chain links TRBV6-1 with TRBJ2-1, with D possibly TRBD1 on 5 matching bases. In germline, CDR1 is MNHNS, CDR2 SASEGT. V gave up 10 bases and J gave up 0 bases, with 19 bases separating them. The CDR3 length is 16 residues. CDR3: CATKLLGLTSYNEQFF. CDR3 bases: TGTGCCACCAAATTATTGGGGCTTACCTCCTACAATGAGCAGTTCTTC.

This clonotype showed up just a few times. The chain is built from TRBV12-3 or TRBV12-4 and TRBJ2-2; 10 nucleotides align to TRBD1. V dropped 6 bases and J dropped 3; count of bases not matched to a gene: 4. CDR3 length: 15 amino acids. DNA of the CDR3: TGTGCCAGCAGAACCGGACAGGGGGACACCGGGGAGCTGTTTTTT. Protein product: CASRTGQGDTGELFF.

This clonotype has more than one count but fewer than ten. The chain employs TRBV10-3 and TRBJ2-7; no clear D. The germline V gene has CDR1 ENHRY and CDR2 SYGVKD. This CDR3 comprises 12 residues. Between the trimmed V and J ends, which lost 2 bases and 4 bases, there was a span of 6 bases. The CDR3, as DNA: TGTGCCATCAGTGAGACAGTTTACGAGCAGTACTTC. Its protein is CAISETVYEQYF.

This clonotype has ten or more counts. The chain combines TRBV4-1 with TRBJ1-1, with 8 bases matching TRBD1. The germline CDR1 and CDR2 sequences are MGHRA and YSYEKL. V trimming: 0 bases; J trimming: 7 bases; junction bases outside the gene matches: 4. CDR3 length: 14 amino acids. The CDR3: CASSQDQQGVEAFF. CDR3 nucleotide sequence: TGCGCCAGCAGCCAAGATCAACAGGGGGTTGAAGCTTTCTTT.

This clonotype was observed a handful of times. The genes are TRBV6-2 or TRBV6-3 and TRBJ1-1; 9 positions match TRBD1. Looked up from germline, CDR1 is MNHEY and CDR2 is SVGEGT. V shed 6 bases, J shed 9 bases, and the junction held 5 bases outside the gene matches. This CDR3 is built from 12 residues. CDR3 residues: CASRDTGGKAFF. CDR3 bases: TGTGCCAGCAGAGACACAGGGGGCAAAGCTTTCTTT.

This clonotype was observed many times. This sequence joins TRBV28 and TRBJ1-6; no clear D gene. In germline, CDR1 is MDHEN, CDR2 SYDVKM. Trimming removed 6 bases at V and 8 bases at J, with 14 bases between. CDR3 size: 14 residues. CDR3 protein: CASRPGLSHSPLHF. The CDR3 coding sequence is TGTGCCAGCAGACCTGGACTGAGTCATTCACCCCTCCACTTT.

A few counts support this clonotype. This chain connects TRBV20-1 to TRBJ1-5; 7 bases are a match to TRBD1. CDR1 is DFQATT and CDR2 is SNEGSKA in the germline V gene (reference sequence). CDR3 length: 13 amino acids. Trimming removed 6 bases from V and 7 bases from J; junction bases left unmatched: 9. This CDR3 reads CSAETVRGQPQHF. The CDR3 DNA reads TGCAGTGCCGAGACAGTCAGGGGGCAGCCCCAGCATTTT.

There are many counts of this clonotype. This sequence joins TRBV27 and TRBJ2-3; 7 bases are shared with TRBD2. The V segment lost 2 bases and the J segment 0 bases; nucleotides outside the gene matches: 5. This CDR3 is 16 amino acids long. In germline, CDR1 is MNHEY, CDR2 SMNVEV (reference sequence). DNA of the CDR3: TGTGCCAGCAGTTTAACCGGGACTACTAGCACAGATACGCAGTATTTT. Translated, it gives CASSLTGTTSTDTQYF.

The V gene is TRBV6-6, the J gene TRBJ2-1; a possible D gene is TRBD1 (6 bases). Trimming cost V 5 bases and J 7 bases, with 18 bases left between them. The CDR3 covers 15 residues. The germline gives CDR1 MNHNY, CDR2 SVGAGI (reference sequence). The DNA of the CDR3 is TGTGCCAGCAGTCCAGGACAGTTCCCTTTTAATGAGCAGTTCTTC. This codes for CASSPGQFPFNEQFF.

This clonotype was picked up a small number of times. The J gene is TRBJ2-3, the V gene TRBV5-1; 7 bases are a match to TRBD1. V lost 6 bases and J lost 0; bases outside the gene matches: 7. The CDR3 contains 15 residues. Germline V CDR1 and CDR2: SGHRS, YFSETQ. The CDR3: CASTGTTGSTDTQYF. The CDR3 nucleotides are TGCGCCAGCACCGGGACGACAGGGAGCACAGATACGCAGTATTTT.

This clonotype has at least ten counts. The chain couples TRBV12-3 or TRBV12-4 to TRBJ1-6, with TRBD1 as a possible D gene (6 bases). This CDR3 region has 14 residues. Trimming removed 6 bases from V and 6 bases from J, with 12 bases in between. CDR3 residues: CASSPGQSNSPLHF. The CDR3 coding sequence is TGTGCCAGCAGCCCCGGACAGTCTAATTCACCCCTCCACTTT.

This clonotype was counted only a few times. The chain couples TRBV4-2 to TRBJ2-7; the D call may be TRBD1 or TRBD2 (5 bases each). The CDR3 is 15 residues long. Trimming removed 1 base from V and 4 bases from J, with 14 bases in between. Germline V CDR1 and CDR2: LGHNA, YNFKEQ. This CDR3 reads CASSQGNGALYEQYF. The CDR3 DNA reads as TGTGCCAGCAGCCAAGGAAACGGGGCACTGTACGAGCAGTACTTC.

There are a few counts of this clonotype. The chain couples TRBV5-4 to TRBJ2-3, with 11 bases aligning to TRBD2. This CDR3 spans 15 amino acids. The V and J ends lost 6 bases and 3 bases, in that order; junction bases with no gene match: 6. Germline V gene data show CDR1 as SGHNT and CDR2 as YYREEE (reference sequence). CDR3 in amino acids: CASTSGRMITDTQYF. CDR3 nucleotide sequence: TGTGCCAGCACTAGCGGGAGGATGATTACAGATACGCAGTATTTT.

This clonotype is deemed medium-sized. This rearrangement joins TRBV6-2 or TRBV6-3 to TRBJ2-3; D might be TRBD2 (5 bases). Trimming left V 4 bases short and J 6 bases short, with 14 bases between. The CDR3 loop spans 14 amino acids. Per the germline V gene, CDR1 is MNHEY and CDR2 is SVGEGT. In DNA, the CDR3 is TGTGCCAGCAGTTCCGGACGGGAACCCGATACGCAGTATTTT. Protein sequence: CASSSGREPDTQYF.

This clonotype has ten or more counts. The CDR3 region has the DNA TGCGCCAGCAGCCAAGTAGATCTAGTCCACTACAATGAGCAGTTCTTC. It is translated as CASSQVDLVHYNEQFF. The chain carries TRBV4-1 and TRBJ2-1; D not resolved. The CDR3 loop spans 16 amino acids. Germline CDR1 and CDR2: MGHRA and YSYEKL. Trimming cost V 1 base and J 3 bases, with 13 bases left between them.